The sequence of this T cell receptor beta chain was determined in a study of beta chain features in type 1 diabetes. Study conclusions and caveats: Among patients with Type 1 diabetes, TCRB CDR3s were moderately but significantly shorter in every one of the four CD4+ subsets. For patients and controls alike, PCR might favor shorter templates to the same degree.

This clone has a handful of counts. Its specificity is not known. From germline, CDR1 is SGHRS and CDR2 YFSETQ. This CDR3 is built from 12 residues. V dropped 0 bases and J dropped 14 bases, with 9 bases sitting between them. Purities in excess of 98% were seen in all sorted populations. cDNA synthesis used the whole RNA isolate, giving expressed TCRB sequences. The assay was immunoSEQ multiplex PCR, and TCRdb's table has in-frame clones only and misses some. The sample has about 640,000 clones, 9.5% to 15% seen once. The chain combines TRBV5-1 with TRBJ1-6; D gene unclear. The sequencing sample was made of naive CD4+ T cells from blood. This TCR derives from a man younger than 45 with type 1 diabetes. Here the CDR3 reads CASSLAGRALHF. DNA of the CDR3: TGCGCCAGCAGCTTGGCGGGGAGGGCCCTCCACTTT.